Detailed here is one T cell receptor beta chain. Its antigen is as yet unknown. Produced via immunoSEQ multiplex PCR; TCRdb's table is partial and in-frame only. Among roughly 30,000 clones listed, roughly 70% were seen once. This CDR3 spans 13 amino acids. After removal of 7 bases from V and 8 bases from J, the junction contained 5 bases not matched to a gene. Germline-derived CDR1 and CDR2 are MNHNY and SVGAGI (reference sequence). The sample originates from a study of PD-1 blockade in classical Hodgkin lymphoma. Study as a whole: Nivolumab was given intravenously to patients at 3 mg/kg every 2 weeks. Study observations and caveats: Reported baseline diversity: healthy donors highest, relapsed/refractory patients lowest. Possible causes of repertoire differences, disease activity or prior therapy, remain undefined.

All the patients suffered relapse after autologous stem cell transplantation, and brentuximab vedotin exposure differed. Classification of best responses gave complete response, partial response or progressive disease. The material sequenced was peripheral blood mononuclear cells (PBMCs), taken before the second cycle of nivolumab. V and J are TRBV6-6 and TRBJ2-7, with TRBD2 matching over 13 bases. The receptor was derived from a human donor with classical Hodgkin lymphoma. DNA of the CDR3: TGTGCCAGCACAGGGACTAGCGGGAAAAAGCAGTACTTC. It specifies CASTGTSGKKQYF.